This T cell receptor (beta chain) stems from a study of graft-versus-host responses after intestinal transplantation. Study context: Among the recipients, all got anti-thymocyte globulin induction and then tacrolimus and steroids for around 3 years. Study findings and constraints: Investigators detected GvH clones in recipient marrow, with some emerging earlier in ileum or blood. Levels of circulating GvH clones at their peak were associated with early post-transplant HvG declines.

Profiling relied on immunoSEQ multiplex PCR, and the TCRdb table lists in-frame clones only, not all of them. The sample lists about 100,000 clones; 90% were seen once. This clone was seen only once. Antigen: not known. V lost 0 bases and J 9 bases, leaving 9 bases between the germline ends. Germline CDR1 reads ENHRY; CDR2 reads SYGVKD. The CDR3 extends over 13 amino acids. The TCR comes from a human patient who received an intestinal transplant, so some T cells may come from the graft donor. The specimen was PBMCs, collected about 440 days after intestinal transplant. The J gene is TRBJ2-1, the V gene TRBV10-3; D unresolved. The DNA of the CDR3 is TGTGCCATCAGTGAGTCGGTCATACTTGAGCAGTTCTTC. Translated, it gives CAISESVILEQFF.